The 18 T cell receptor beta chains listed next were all sequenced from one sample in a study of regulatory T cells in long-lasting Graves disease. Time point defined: newly diagnosed GD, antithyroid drugs for less than 3 months. RNA from PBMCs was the source of the TCR library. CDR3 regions were amplified by Arm-PCR using iRepertoire HTBI primers to build TCR beta libraries. One entry per CDR3 protein results from TCRdb running MiXCR on the multiplex PCR reads. The sample includes 500,000 to 700,000 distinct CDR3 sequences, under 20% of them seen just once. The same sample was also studied in work on T cells in Graves' hyperthyroidism and ophthalmopathy.

This material consisted of peripheral blood mononuclear cells (PBMCs), taken at new diagnosis, from a patient treated with antithyroid drugs. These receptors came from a woman in her 30s with Graves disease.

CDR3 in amino acids: CASSSASSYEQYF. The CDR3 nucleotides read TGCGCCAGCAGCTCCGCTAGCTCCTACGAGCAGTACTTC. The chain is built from TRBV5-1 and TRBJ2-7, with D unclear. The CDR3 is 13 residues long. Trimming removed 3 bases from V and 0 bases from J, with 7 bases in between. From germline, CDR1 is SGHRS and CDR2 YFSETQ.

In this sample, this clonotype turned up a few times. The CDR3 reads CASSGGQDFYEQYF. The CDR3 DNA reads TGTGCCAGCAGCGGGGGACAGGATTTCTACGAGCAGTACTTC. The chain combines TRBV13 with TRBJ2-7; 8 positions match TRBD1. CDR1 is PRHDT and CDR2 is FYEKMQ in the germline V gene (reference sequence). This CDR3 is built from 14 residues. Germline trimming cut 5 bases from V and 3 bases from J; bases unmatched to any gene: 6.

This clonotype was counted ten times or more. This chain links TRBV20-1 with TRBJ2-3; D possibly uses TRBD1 or TRBD2 (6 bases each). This CDR3 has 14 amino acids. With 6 bases removed from V and 3 bases from J, the gap between germline ends came to 16 bases. Germline V gene lookup returns CDR1 DFQATT and CDR2 SNEGSKA (reference sequence). Here the CDR3 DNA reads TGCAGTGCCTCCCGGGAGACAGGAACAGATACGCAGTATTTT. Translated, it gives CSASRETGTDTQYF.

This clonotype was seen a handful of times. This chain links TRBV16 with TRBJ1-5, with 7 bases fitting TRBD1. The V and J ends lost 3 bases and 4 bases, in that order; junction bases with no gene match: 3. This CDR3 is built from 14 residues. Germline CDR1 is KGHSY and CDR2 is FQNENV. This CDR3 is CASSQTGINQPQHF. As DNA, the CDR3 is TGTGCCAGCAGCCAGACAGGGATTAATCAGCCCCAGCATTTT.

This clonotype was detected many times. V and J are TRBV7-2 and TRBJ2-3; TRBD2 agrees at 8 bases. V lost 0 bases, J lost 1 base, and 3 bases stayed unmatched. The CDR3 length is 16 residues. The germline gives CDR1 SGHTA, CDR2 FQGNSA. In nucleotides, the CDR3 is TGTGCCAGCAGCTTAGCGCTCGGGGGGGGCACAGATACGCAGTATTTT. Protein product: CASSLALGGGTDTQYF.

This clonotype was observed a few times. The chain recombines TRBV6-1 with TRBJ1-2, with 8 bases aligning to TRBD1. Per the germline V gene, CDR1 is MNHNS and CDR2 is SASEGT. There are 15 residues in the CDR3. V was clipped by 6 bases and J by 5 bases; unmatched bases: 11. The CDR3 loop is CASRTPDRAHYGYTF. CDR3 in DNA: TGTGCCAGCAGGACCCCGGACAGGGCGCATTATGGCTACACCTTC.

The chain links TRBV19 to TRBJ2-7, with no clear D. From germline, CDR1 is LNHDA and CDR2 SQIVND (reference sequence). The CDR3 has 16 residues. Between the trimmed V and J ends, which lost 6 bases and 2 bases, there was a span of 20 bases. CDR3 loop: CASSRSLAGEAYEQYF. CDR3 coding DNA: TGTGCCAGTAGCAGATCCCTGGCTGGGGAAGCCTACGAGCAGTACTTC.

There are a few counts of this clonotype. This CDR3 is CASSPPGQGSETQYF. CDR3 sequence (DNA): TGCGCCAGCAGCCCCCCGGGACAGGGGAGTGAGACCCAGTACTTC. The V call is TRBV4-1, the J call TRBJ2-5; the match to TRBD1 covers 10 bases. Germline loops: CDR1 MGHRA, CDR2 YSYEKL. There are 15 residues in the CDR3. The V segment lost 4 bases and the J segment 5 bases; nucleotides outside the gene matches: 7.

Details on this clonotype: Given a much more abundant clone one base away, this may be a read error. The CDR3 ends on some other residue instead of the conserved phenylalanine or tryptophan, so this is likely a read error. CDR3 DNA sequence: TGCAGTGCTAGGCCGGGGAACTATGGCTACACCTGC. Residues: CSARPGNYGYTC. This rearrangement joins TRBV20-1 to TRBJ1-2; unclear D gene. The V and J ends lost 3 bases and 2 bases respectively, with 7 bases between them. The CDR3 spans 12 residues. CDR1 DFQATT and CDR2 SNEGSKA come from the germline V gene (reference sequence).

The chain joins TRBV11-1 to TRBJ2-2; D perhaps matches TRBD2 (6 bases). In germline, CDR1 is SGHAT, CDR2 FQDESV (reference sequence). The CDR3 runs 16 residues. V lost 3 bases and J lost 4, with 15 bases in between. CDR3 nucleotide sequence: TGTGCCAGCAGCTTCCCCGCTTGGGGAGGCACCGGGGAGCTGTTTTTT. It translates to CASSFPAWGGTGELFF.

This clonotype was seen repeatedly, ten times or more. This chain joins TRBV28 and TRBJ2-3, with D perhaps being TRBD1 or TRBD2 (5 bases each). Per the germline V gene, CDR1 is MDHEN and CDR2 is SYDVKM. V gave up 6 bases and J gave up 2 bases, with 24 bases separating them. The CDR3 totals 18 residues. In DNA, the CDR3 is TGTGCCAGCAGATTCCACGCCCTCCAGGGAGACCTCACAGATACGCAGTATTTT. This sequence encodes CASRFHALQGDLTDTQYF. Full variable domain (rest looked up from reference TRBV28 and TRBJ2-3): DVKVTQSSRYLVKRTGEKVFLECVQDMDHENMFWYRQDPGLGLRLIYFSYDVKMKEKGDIPEGYSVSREKKERFSLILESASTNQTSMYLCASRFHALQGDLTDTQYFGPGTRLTVL.

This clonotype was detected ten times or more. The chain couples TRBV28 to TRBJ1-3; no definite D call. Germline V lookup: CDR1 MDHEN, CDR2 SYDVKM. The V and J ends lost 3 bases and 2 bases respectively, with 11 bases between them. The CDR3 has 15 residues. CDR3 region: CASSFPGQTGNTIYF. CDR3 nucleotides: TGTGCCAGCAGTTTCCCAGGCCAAACTGGAAACACCATATATTTT.

This clonotype was found many times. This chain joins TRBV12-3 or TRBV12-4 and TRBJ2-1; 7 bases are a match to TRBD2. Germline trimming cut 5 bases from V and 7 bases from J; bases unmatched to any gene: 11. The CDR3 spans 15 residues. The chain's CDR3 is CASSPRDYTGNEQFF. CDR3 nucleotide sequence: TGTGCCAGCAGTCCCCGGGACTATACGGGTAATGAGCAGTTCTTC.

J is TRBJ2-7 and V is TRBV20-1; 7 bases match TRBD2. CDR3 size: 14 residues. V trimming: 2 bases; J trimming: 5 bases; junction bases outside the gene matches: 9. Per germline, CDR1 DFQATT and CDR2 SNEGSKA (reference sequence). CDR3 protein: CSARRAGFDNEQYF. The CDR3 DNA reads as TGCAGTGCTAGACGAGCGGGATTTGACAACGAGCAGTACTTC.

This clonotype has ten or more counts. This sequence joins TRBV6-1 and TRBJ1-5, with D uncertain. CDR1 and CDR2 from the germline V gene are MNHNS and SASEGT. V was pared by 6 bases and J by 7 bases, with 16 bases between. The CDR3 runs 14 residues. For the CDR3, the DNA is TGTGCCAGCAGCGATAAGGGTTCGGGACAGCCCCAGCATTTT. Residues: CASSDKGSGQPQHF.

This clonotype occurred a few times. V is TRBV7-9 and J is TRBJ2-3; 10 bases match TRBD2. J was trimmed by 7 bases and V by 4 bases; bases with no gene match: 14. The germline V gene has CDR1 SEHNR and CDR2 FQNEAQ (reference sequence). The CDR3 runs 17 residues. CDR3 bases: TGTGCCAGCAGCTCTGAGGAGCCTAGCGGGAGCCCGTATACGCAGTATTTT. As protein: CASSSEEPSGSPYTQYF. The whole variable domain, remainder taken from reference TRBV7-9 and TRBJ2-3, is DTGVSQNPRHKITKRGQNVTFRCDPISEHNRLYWYRQTLGQGPEFLTYFQNEAQLEKSRLLSDRFSAERPKGSFSTLEIQRTEQGDSAMYLCASSSEEPSGSPYTQYFGPGTRLTVL.

The chain carries TRBV20-1 and TRBJ2-3, with D maybe TRBD2 (6 bases). CDR3 length equals 16 residues. The germline gives CDR1 DFQATT, CDR2 SNEGSKA (reference sequence). Trimming removed 7 bases at V and 1 base at J, with 21 bases between. For the CDR3, the DNA is TGCAGTGTAACCGGGTGGGCGGGACGAGGCACAGATACGCAGTATTTT. Its protein product is CSVTGWAGRGTDTQYF.

CDR3 sequence (DNA): TGCAGCGTTGGGACTAGCGGAGTTTACGAGCAGTACTTC. Translation gives CSVGTSGVYEQYF. The rearrangement uses TRBV29-1 and TRBJ2-7, with 10 nucleotides matching TRBD2. Per the germline V gene, CDR1 is SQVTM and CDR2 is ANQGSEA. The CDR3 contains 13 residues. The junction had 4 bases not matched to a gene; V was cut back by 4 bases and J by 4 bases.